This TCR beta chain was captured in a study of cytomegalovirus exposure and HLA in healthy donors. The germline CDR1 and CDR2 sequences are MDHEN and SYDVKM. The V gene lost 3 bases and the J gene lost 1 base, with 13 bases spanning the gap. The CDR3 spans 15 residues. Points from the study as a whole: The study assumed roughly uniform donor sequencing depth for presence/absence analyses.

In regard to this clone: The antigen is unknown.

Researchers ran the PCR with 60 Vbeta and 13 Jbeta primers. Clones were read by immunoSEQ multiplex PCR, and TCRdb kept only the in-frame ones, dropping some. Altogether some 84,000 clones are present, roughly 73% being singletons, with the ten largest covering over 2%. The gene calls are TRBV28 and TRBJ2-7; perhaps TRBD1 as D (6 bases). This clonotype was obtained from a boy aged 5-17 years in good health and CMV-seronegative. Sequenced sample: PBMCs. The CDR3 loop reads CASSFRGTHSYEQYF. The CDR3 DNA follows: TGTGCCAGCAGTTTTAGGGGGACACATTCCTACGAGCAGTACTTC.